What follows are 6 T cell receptor beta chains derived from one specimen sequenced in a study of regulatory T cells in long-lasting Graves disease. The time point: newly diagnosed GD, antithyroid drugs for less than 3 months. Making the TCR library involved RNA that had been extracted from PBMCs. Both iRepertoire HTBI primers and Arm-PCR of CDR3 regions were used to build the TCR beta libraries. TCRdb ran MiXCR on the multiplex PCR reads and lists one entry per CDR3 protein. This sample has a few hundred thousand distinct CDR3 sequences, with around 15% found just once. These same records also appear under a second study, on T cells in Graves' hyperthyroidism and ophthalmopathy.

Sequencing was performed on peripheral blood mononuclear cells (PBMCs), taken at new diagnosis, from a patient treated with antithyroid drugs. The origin of the receptors is a woman aged 45 to 65 with Graves disease.

This clonotype was seen only a few times. The chain is built from TRBV3-1 and TRBJ2-7, with 10 bases identical to TRBD1. Germline values: CDR1 LGHDT, CDR2 YNNKEL (reference sequence). This CDR3 is 16 amino acids long. Germline trimming cut 4 bases from V and 6 bases from J; bases unmatched to any gene: 12. Here the CDR3 reads CASSPRLTGGFGEQYF. The DNA of the CDR3 is TGTGCCAGCAGCCCCAGACTGACAGGGGGCTTTGGCGAGCAGTACTTC.

This clonotype was seen many times. The V and J genes are TRBV24-1 and TRBJ2-2; TRBD2 agrees at 13 bases. Germline V gene data show CDR1 as KGHDR and CDR2 as SFDVKD. J was trimmed by 8 bases and V by 3 bases; bases with no gene match: 5. This CDR3 spans 16 amino acids. The CDR3 spells CATSDHGLAGAGELFF. As DNA, the CDR3 is TGTGCCACCAGTGATCACGGACTAGCGGGAGCTGGGGAGCTGTTTTTT.

To note about this clonotype: Being one base from a much bigger clone, this may be a read error. The rearrangement links TRBV5-1 to TRBJ2-5; 7 bases are shared with TRBD1. The CDR3 consists of 14 residues. Per germline, CDR1 SGHRS and CDR2 YFSETQ. After removal of 3 bases from V and 3 bases from J, the junction contained 5 bases not matched to a gene. CDR3: CASSSGTEKETQYF. CDR3 DNA: TGCGCCAGCAGCTCTGGGACAGAAAAAGAGACCCAGTACTTC.

This clonotype was seen ten or more times. The chain has TRBV2 and TRBJ2-7; the D gene is possibly TRBD2 (5 bases). Germline-derived CDR1 and CDR2 are SNHLY and FYNNEI. Trimming pared 6 bases from V and 7 bases from J, leaving 16 bases between. This CDR3 contains 13 residues. CDR3 sequence (DNA): TGTGCCAGCAGGATGTTCGGGATAGCTGAGCAGTACTTC. Protein: CASRMFGIAEQYF.

This sequence joins TRBV10-1 and TRBJ2-1; 7 bases map to TRBD2. The V and J ends lost 0 bases and 7 bases, in that order; junction bases with no gene match: 6. This CDR3 is built from 15 residues. Per germline, CDR1 WNHNN and CDR2 SYGVQD (reference sequence). CDR3 DNA: TGCGCCAGCAGTGAGTCGGGGGGAGGGCCGAATGAGCAGTTCTTC. Translating it yields CASSESGGGPNEQFF.

This clonotype has a count of ten or more. One end of the junction varies from germline; a read error may be responsible. The rearrangement uses TRBV5-1 and TRBJ1-1; TRBD1 matches at 9 bases. This CDR3 has 14 residues. CDR1 is SGHRS, CDR2 YFSETQ, per germline. In nucleotides, the CDR3 is TGTGCCAGCAGATTACAGGGGGCGGGCACTGAAGCTTTCTTT. Translation gives CASRLQGAGTEAFF.